A single sample gave rise to the 5 T cell receptor gamma chains below, sequenced in a study of γδ T cells in repeated Plasmodium falciparum infection. Gammadelta T cells were flow-sorted from PBMC into Vgamma9/Vdelta2+ and Vdelta2-negative populations for bulk analysis. TCRdb redid clone calling on the multiplex PCR reads using CATT. The sample holds about 30,000 gamma-chain clones, 1.4% to 1.5% seen once. The sequenced sample consisted of gamma-delta T cells from blood. Every receptor here comes from a pool of human donors (malaria-infected and uninfected, not separated).

Regarding this clone: TCRdb assigns this DNA the protein of a much larger clone, which departs from its translation at residue 11; this likely reflects a read error, and the protein shown comes from translating the DNA. The J gene is uncalled and the V gene is TRGV4. This CDR3 spans 13 amino acids. The germline gives CDR1 EGSTGY, CDR2 YDSYTSSV. Here the CDR3 DNA reads TGTGCCACCTGGGTACTATATTATTATAAGGAACTCTTT. Its translation is CATWVLYYYKELF.

This clone was seen ten or more times. This sequence may be a read error, since a much larger clone differs from it by one base. DNA of the CDR3: TGTGCCTTGTGGGAGGCCGGCCGGTATAAGAAACTCTTT. It codes for CALWEAGRYKKLF. This chain links TRGV9 with TRGJ1 or TRGJ2. V trimming: 2 bases; J trimming: 7 bases; junction bases outside the gene matches: 8. The CDR3 extends over 13 amino acids. The V gene's germline CDR1 is GITISATS and CDR2 ISYDGTV (reference sequence).

There are many counts of this clone. A far larger clone is only one base removed, so a read error is likely. Other DNA sequences within the sample encode an identical CDR3. The rearrangement uses TRGV4 and TRGJ1 or TRGJ2. V was pared by 0 bases and J by 3 bases, with 20 bases of the junction left unmatched. The CDR3 sequence is 19 residues long. CDR1 is EGSTGY, CDR2 YDSYTSSV, per germline. The CDR3 nucleotides read TGTGCCACCTGGGATGGGCTAGAGTGGATGCACGATTCTTATTATAAGAAACTCTTT. Translating it yields CATWDGLEWMHDSYYKKLF.

This clone occurred a few times. The TCRdb record carries a much larger clone's protein, which differs from this DNA's translation at residue 7; a read error is the likely cause, and the protein listed here is the DNA translation. The chain combines TRGV8 with TRGJP1. Germline CDR1 and CDR2: VENAVY and YDSYNSRV. J was trimmed by 7 bases and V by 5 bases; bases with no gene match: 7. The CDR3 loop spans 13 amino acids. CDR3 sequence (DNA): TGTGCCACCTGGGTTCTCATTGGTTGGTTCAAGATATTT. Its protein product is CATWVLIGWFKIF.

This clone is judged medium-sized. Other DNA sequences in the sample encode the same CDR3. V is TRGV2 and J is TRGJ1 or TRGJ2. CDR1 and CDR2 (germline): EGSNGY, YDSYNSKV. The CDR3 is 13 amino acids. Losses at the gene ends were 0 bases for V and 3 bases for J; bases not matched to a gene: 2. As DNA, the CDR3 is TGTGCCACCTGGGACGGGCTTTATTATAAGAAACTCTTT. Its translation is CATWDGLYYKKLF.